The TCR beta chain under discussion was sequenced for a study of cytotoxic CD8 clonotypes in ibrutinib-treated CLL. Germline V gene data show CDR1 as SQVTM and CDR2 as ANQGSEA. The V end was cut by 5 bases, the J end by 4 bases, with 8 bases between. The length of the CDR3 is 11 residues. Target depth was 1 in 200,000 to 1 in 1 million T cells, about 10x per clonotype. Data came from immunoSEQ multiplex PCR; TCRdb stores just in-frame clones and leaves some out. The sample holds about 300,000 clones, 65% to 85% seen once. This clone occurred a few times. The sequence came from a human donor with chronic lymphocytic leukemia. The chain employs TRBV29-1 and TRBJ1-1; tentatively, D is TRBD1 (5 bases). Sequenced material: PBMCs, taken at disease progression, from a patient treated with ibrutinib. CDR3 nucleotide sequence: TGCAGCGTTCGGGGGGGCACTGAAGCTTTCTTT. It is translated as CSVRGGTEAFF. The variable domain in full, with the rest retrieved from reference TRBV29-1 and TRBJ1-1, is SAVISQKPSRDICQRGTSLTIQCQVDSQVTMMFWYRQQPGQSLTLIATANQGSEATYESGFVIDKFPISRPNLTFSTLTVSNMSPEDSSIYLCSVRGGTEAFFGQGTRLTVV.